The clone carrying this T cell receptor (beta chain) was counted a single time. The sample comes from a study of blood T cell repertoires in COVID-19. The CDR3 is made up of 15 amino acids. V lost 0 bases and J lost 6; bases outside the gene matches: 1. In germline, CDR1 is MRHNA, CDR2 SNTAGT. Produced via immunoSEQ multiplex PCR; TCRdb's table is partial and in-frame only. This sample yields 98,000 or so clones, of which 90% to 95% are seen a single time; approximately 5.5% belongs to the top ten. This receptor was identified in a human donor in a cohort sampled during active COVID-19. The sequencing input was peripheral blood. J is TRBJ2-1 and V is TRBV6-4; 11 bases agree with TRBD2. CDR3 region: CASSDSSGGANEQFF. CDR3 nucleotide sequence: TGTGCCAGCAGTGACTCTAGCGGGGGGGCCAATGAGCAGTTCTTC.